This TCR beta chain emerged from a study of T cells in Graves' hyperthyroidism and ophthalmopathy. This clonotype was observed a few times. The ends were cut back, 3 bases at V and 3 bases at J, with 11 bases in the middle. Germline values: CDR1 MDHEN, CDR2 SYDVKM. The CDR3 totals 14 residues. Amplification yielded TCR beta CDR3 regions, with RNA transcripts as the source. A first-round RT-PCR of the TCR CDR3 used the HTBI primer set. TCRdb re-derived calls from the multiplex PCR reads in MiXCR, one entry per CDR3 protein. The sample gives a few hundred thousand distinct CDR3 sequences, about 16% of which show up once; approximately 32% is in the top ten.

The TCR comes from a woman aged 25-40 years with Graves' ophthalmopathy. Input material: blood. The chain employs TRBV28 and TRBJ1-2; D possibly corresponds to TRBD1 (5 bases). CDR3 sequence: CASSFGGSHYGYTF. In DNA form, the CDR3 reads TGTGCCAGCAGTTTCGGGGGGTCCCACTATGGCTACACCTTC.